This T cell receptor (beta chain) was obtained from a study of beta chain features in type 1 diabetes. Study-wide background: Analysis included under 120,000,000 sorted cells drawn from all samples.

Findings of the study overall: Moderately but significantly shorter TCRB CDR3s were found in Type 1 diabetes patients in all four CD4+ subsets. Naive, central memory and regulatory TCRB repertoires appeared more similar among patients than healthy donors.

The isolated RNA, all of it, was reverse transcribed, so expressed TCRB transcripts were what got sequenced. Generated by immunoSEQ multiplex PCR, the TCRdb table keeps only in-frame clones and is missing some. Of a few hundred thousand clones in the sample, more than 12% were seen once. On this clone itself: The antigen remains unidentified.

Between the trimmed V and J ends, which lost 5 bases and 5 bases, there was a span of 16 bases. The CDR3 has 15 amino acids. Germline V CDR1 and CDR2: MNHEY, SMNVEV (reference sequence). Purity of each sorted population was above 95%. Sequences were obtained from naive CD4+ T cells from blood. The source of this sequence is a woman under 30 in good health. The V and J genes are TRBV27 and TRBJ1-5, with D maybe TRBD1 (6 bases). CDR3 in amino acids: CASSPSDRPDQPQHF. The CDR3 coding sequence is TGTGCCAGCAGTCCTAGTGACAGGCCAGATCAGCCCCAGCATTTT.